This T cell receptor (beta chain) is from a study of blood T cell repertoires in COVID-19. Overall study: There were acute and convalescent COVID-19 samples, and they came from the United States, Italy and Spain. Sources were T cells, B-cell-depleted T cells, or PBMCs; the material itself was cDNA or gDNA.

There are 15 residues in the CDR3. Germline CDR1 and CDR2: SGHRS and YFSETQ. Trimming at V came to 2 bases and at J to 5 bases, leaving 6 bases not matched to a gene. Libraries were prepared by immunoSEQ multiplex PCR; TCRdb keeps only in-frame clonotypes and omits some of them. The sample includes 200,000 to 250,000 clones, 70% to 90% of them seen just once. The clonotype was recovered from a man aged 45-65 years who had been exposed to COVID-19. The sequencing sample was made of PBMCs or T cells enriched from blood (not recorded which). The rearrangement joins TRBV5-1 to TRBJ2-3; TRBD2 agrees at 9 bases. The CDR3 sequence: CASSFGGGAQDTQYF. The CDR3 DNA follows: TGCGCCAGCAGCTTCGGCGGGGGGGCTCAAGATACGCAGTATTTT.